This T cell receptor (beta chain) was sequenced for a study of T-cell memory formation after mild COVID-19. In the study overall: TCR clusters largely stayed donor specific. Notes on the study in general: A balance of CD4 and CD8 characterized clones contracting day 15 to 85, whereas later expanders leaned CD4+. CD4+ contracting clones were found mainly in CM and EM, and CD8+ ones in EMRA.

A note on this clonotype: Its antigen is unidentified.

Using constant-segment primers, 5'RACE produced TCR alpha and TCR beta cDNA libraries carrying sample barcodes and UMIs. MiXCR, run by TCRdb on the 5' RACE reads, gives a single entry per CDR3 protein. The table has roughly 80,000 distinct CDR3 sequences, around 27% seen once. Between the trimmed V and J ends, which lost 0 bases and 6 bases, there was a span of 12 bases. Per germline, CDR1 MNHEY and CDR2 SVGEGT. The CDR3 has 14 residues. The chain recombines TRBV6-2 or TRBV6-3 with TRBJ2-7; D is unclear. The sequenced sample was PBMCs or a T cell subset sorted from them (not recorded which). This clonotype was obtained from a man between 18 and 29 years old who had mild COVID-19 (a few samples of this study predate the infection). Cell type and time point are not known. The chain's CDR3 is CASSYSSSSREQYV. The CDR3 bases are TGTGCCAGCAGTTACTCCAGTAGCTCCCGCGAGCAGTACGTC.